This record looks at one TCR beta chain sequence and its context. Its antigen is currently unknown. Assay used: immunoSEQ multiplex PCR; TCRdb lists only in-frame clones, some missing. The sample consists of some 76,000 clones, 90% to 95% of them appearing once. The data were taken from a study of cytomegalovirus exposure and HLA in healthy donors. Study context: The 110 or so validation repertoires used the same platform as the 650 to 850 first-cohort repertoires, a later analysis reported. The study, taken as a whole, reports: First-cohort TCR clusters were later found to tend to co-occur in the roughly 120 validation repertoires.

Germline V gives CDR1 WSHSY, CDR2 SAAADI. V lost 1 base and J lost 7; bases outside the gene matches: 6. This CDR3 has 15 residues. The TCR sequence derives from a woman between 18 and 29 years old in good health and CMV-seronegative. The sequenced sample was PBMCs. V usage is TRBV10-2 and J usage is TRBJ1-5; the match to TRBD1 covers 8 bases. CDR3 nucleotides: TGCGCCAGCAGTGAGTTGGTACAGGGGGGCCAGCCCCAGCATTTT. Translating it yields CASSELVQGGQPQHF.